This section outlines one T cell receptor (beta chain) sequence together with its context. The entry originates in a study of T cell changes during pregnancy in multiple sclerosis. V dropped 3 bases and J dropped 4 bases, with 19 bases sitting between them. The CDR3 is made up of 16 amino acids. The germline V gene has CDR1 SGHNT and CDR2 YYREEE (reference sequence). Sequenced by immunoSEQ multiplex PCR; TCRdb stores in-frame clones only, minus some. The profile shows fewer than 100,000 clones, about 91% of them singletons. The sequence was collected from a female donor with multiple sclerosis, enrolled in a pregnancy study. The material was peripheral blood, obtained before pregnancy. The chain is built from TRBV5-4 and TRBJ1-2, with D perhaps matching TRBD1 (6 bases). The CDR3 nucleotides are TGTGCCAGCAGCTCACGGACAGATTCGACCCTCTATGGCTACACCTTC. Its protein product is CASSSRTDSTLYGYTF.